Listed below are T cell receptor beta chains from one sample, sequenced in a study of T cells in Graves' hyperthyroidism and ophthalmopathy. TCRdb recomputed calls from the multiplex PCR reads with MiXCR, one row per CDR3 protein. The table records 450,000 to 700,000 distinct CDR3 sequences, roughly 50% of them present only once. The sample was peripheral blood or thyroid tissue (not recorded which). Receptor source: a woman younger than 30 with Graves' hyperthyroidism. CDR3s include the opening cysteine and the closing phenylalanine or tryptophan. A D gene is named only where the DNA matches it firmly. Clone size is stated in some rows and not others, as once, few, many or a class when expanded.

clone size	V gene	J gene	D gene	CDR3 DNA	CDR3 protein
many	TRBV2	TRBJ2-5	NA	TGTGCCAGCAGTGAACAGCAAGAGACCCAGTACTTC	CASSEQQETQYF
NA	TRBV4-3	TRBJ1-3	NA	TGCGCCAGCAGCCAACCAGGGGTCTCTGGAAACACCATATATTTT	CASSQPGVSGNTIYF
many	TRBV29-1	TRBJ2-7	TRBD2	TGCAGCGTTGAAGCCGGGACTAGCGGGAGGGCCCGCGAGCAGTACTTC	CSVEAGTSGRAREQYF
many	TRBV12-3/TRBV12-4	TRBJ1-5	NA	TGTGCCAGCAGTAATTGGGTGGGGAATCAGCCCCAGCATTTT	CASSNWVGNQPQHF
many	TRBV6-5	TRBJ2-7	NA	TGTGCCAGCAGTTACACCAGGAACTCCTACGAGCAGTACTTC	CASSYTRNSYEQYF
many	TRBV2	TRBJ1-5	NA	TGTGCCAGCAGTGACGAAGGCAATCAGCCCCAGCATTTT	CASSDEGNQPQHF
many	TRBV12-3/TRBV12-4	TRBJ1-1	NA	TGTGCCAGCAGTTTCGGCGCAAACACTGAAGCTTTCTTT	CASSFGANTEAFF
many	TRBV5-4	TRBJ2-7	TRBD2	TGTGCCAGCAGCTTGGGACTAGCGGGAGAATACGAGCAGTACTTC	CASSLGLAGEYEQYF
NA	TRBV20-1	TRBJ2-5	TRBD2	TGCAGTGCTCCGGGGACTAGCGGGAGGGCCGGGCAAGAGACCCAGTACTTC	CSAPGTSGRAGQETQYF
NA	TRBV2	TRBJ1-1	NA	TGTGCCAGCCAGGTTCGGCGGGAGTTCTTT	CASQVRREFF
NA	TRBV20-1	TRBJ2-7	TRBD2	TGCAGTGCCAGCGGCGAGCGGGAGAGTTTGCGGCAGTACTTC	CSASGERESLRQYF
many	TRBV6-1	TRBJ1-1	NA	TGTGCCACATCGGAGGCGCTCGGCACTGAAGCTTTCTTT	CATSEALGTEAFF
many	TRBV20-1	TRBJ1-5	NA	TGCAGTGCCGGGGGGGTAAATCAGCCCCAGCATTTT	CSAGGVNQPQHF
NA	TRBV15	TRBJ1-5	NA	TGTGCCACCAAGGGAAACGTAGAAGCCTACGAGCATTTT	CATKGNVEAYEHF
NA	TRBV25-1	TRBJ1-2	NA	TGTGCCAGCACCGAGACTGTGCCTGCCTATGGCTACACCTTC	CASTETVPAYGYTF
many	TRBV2	TRBJ1-4	NA	TGTGCCGGGTCCACGGATGCAACTAATGAAAAACTGTTTTTT	CAGSTDATNEKLFF
NA	TRBV7-9	TRBJ1-4	NA	TGTGCCAGCAGCTTTGGGGGCTACGATGAAAAACTGTTTTTT	CASSFGGYDEKLFF
NA	TRBV6-2/TRBV6-3	TRBJ2-7	NA	TGTGCCAGCAACACCATCCGCATCTCCTACGAGCAGTACTTC	CASNTIRISYEQYF
NA	TRBV24-1	TRBJ2-7	NA	TGTGCCACCAGTCGGGACGGTGGCGACGAGCAGTACTTC	CATSRDGGDEQYF
NA	TRBV6-5	TRBJ1-2	TRBD1	TGTGCCAGCAGTACGCGGACAGGGGCGAGGCCCTATGGCTACACCTTC	CASSTRTGARPYGYTF
many	TRBV25-1	TRBJ2-5	NA	TGTGCCAGCAAACGGGACGGACAAGAGACCCAGTACTTC	CASKRDGQETQYF
NA	TRBV11-2	TRBJ2-5	NA	TGTGCCAGCAGCTTAGATTGGGGCCAAGAGACCCAGTACTTC	CASSLDWGQETQYF
few	TRBV12-3/TRBV12-4	TRBJ2-7	NA	TGTGCCAGCAGTTTAGGCCCCTTTTCCGAGCAGTACTTC	CASSLGPFSEQYF
few	TRBV7-8	TRBJ2-7	TRBD1	TGTGCCAGCAGCCCTTCCGGGACAGGGAAGTACGAGCAGTACTTC	CASSPSGTGKYEQYF
many	TRBV12-3/TRBV12-4	TRBJ2-6	NA	TGTGCCAGCAGGAGACAGGTCGGAGCCTTCTCTGGGGCCAACGTCCTGACTTTC	CASRRQVGAFSGANVLTF
NA	TRBV7-2	TRBJ2-5	NA	TGTGCCAGCAGCTTAGCGGGGGGCGATGGGACCCAGTACTTC	CASSLAGGDGTQYF
many	TRBV6-4	TRBJ2-2	NA	TGTGCCAGCAGTGAAGGCGAAGCTATGAACACCGGGGAGCTGTTTTTT	CASSEGEAMNTGELFF
few	TRBV7-7	TRBJ2-5	NA	TGTGCCAGTCGCGACCGGTGGGAGTTGGGACAAGAGACCCAGTACTTC	CASRDRWELGQETQYF
NA	TRBV15	TRBJ2-7	NA	TGTGCCACCAGCAGAGAGGCGGGGGCCGGCGAGCAGTACTTC	CATSREAGAGEQYF
NA	TRBV29-1	TRBJ2-7	NA	TGCAGCTTGGTATCTCATGGAGGGTTCTACGAGCAGTACTTC	CSLVSHGGFYEQYF
few	TRBV5-4	TRBJ2-3	NA	TGTGCCAGCAGCACGCCTAGCTTGCAAAGCACAGATACGCAGTATTTT	CASSTPSLQSTDTQYF
NA	TRBV18	TRBJ1-1	NA	TGTGCCAGCTCACCAGACCAGTTGGCGGTGAACACTGAAGCTTTCTTT	CASSPDQLAVNTEAFF
many	TRBV14	TRBJ2-7	NA	TGTGCCAGCAGCCAATCGACAGAAAGCTCCTACGAGCAGTACTTC	CASSQSTESSYEQYF
once	TRBV6-2/TRBV6-3	TRBJ1-1	NA	TGTGCCACTAAGGGTACAGGGAGTACTGAAGCTTTCTTT	CATKGTGSTEAFF
many	TRBV4-3	TRBJ1-6	NA	TGCGCCAGCAGCCAAGGCCAGGGCAGGTTCGATAATTCACCCCTCCACTTT	CASSQGQGRFDNSPLHF
NA	TRBV29-1	TRBJ1-5	NA	TGCAGCTTGACAGGACTGGGTCAGCCCCAGCATTTT	CSLTGLGQPQHF
many	TRBV24-1	TRBJ1-5	NA	TGTGCCACCAGTGACTCAGGCGAGTGGTCCCAGCATTTT	CATSDSGEWSQHF